These T cell receptor beta chains were read from a single sample in a study of T cells in Graves' hyperthyroidism and ophthalmopathy. Using its own MiXCR run on the multiplex PCR reads, TCRdb lists one record per CDR3 protein. The data hold approximately 330,000 distinct CDR3 sequences, with under 25% observed a single time. What was sequenced was blood. The receptors shown here come from a woman aged 45-65 years with Graves' hyperthyroidism. Each CDR3 is given with its conserved first and last residue. The D gene is left open where the match is weak. Only some rows state a clone size, as once, few, many or a class for expanded clones.

NA,TRBJ1-5,many,TRBV6-1,CASTGDFNQPQHF,TGTGCCAGCACAGGGGATTTCAATCAGCCCCAGCATTTT
TRBD2,TRBJ2-1,many,TRBV20-1,CSARGTSGSRDNEQFF,TGCAGTGCTAGGGGGACTAGCGGGAGTCGGGACAATGAGCAGTTCTTC
NA,TRBJ2-3,many,TRBV5-1,CASSQKTLGTDTQYF,TGCGCCAGCAGCCAGAAAACTTTGGGCACAGATACGCAGTATTTT
NA,TRBJ1-1,NA,TRBV27,CASSAPFTGSRRVGTEAFF,TGTGCCAGCAGCGCACCCTTCACAGGGAGTAGAAGGGTGGGCACTGAAGCTTTCTTT
TRBD1,TRBJ1-3,many,TRBV11-2,CAVQGASGNTIYF,TGTGCAGTACAGGGGGCGTCTGGAAACACCATATATTTT
TRBD2,TRBJ2-3,many,TRBV14,CASSQLGLAGNTQYF,TGTGCCAGCAGCCAGCTCGGACTAGCGGGAAATACGCAGTATTTT
NA,TRBJ2-7,few,TRBV28,CASSFGGAFVGQYF,TGTGCCAGCAGTTTTGGTGGGGCGTTCGTTGGGCAGTACTTC
NA,TRBJ2-7,NA,TRBV28,CASRSFRSYEQYF,TGTGCCAGCAGATCGTTCAGGTCCTACGAGCAGTACTTC
NA,TRBJ1-1,NA,TRBV5-1,CASSLNSADTEAFF,TGCGCCAGCAGCTTGAATTCGGCAGACACTGAAGCTTTCTTT
NA,TRBJ2-5,NA,TRBV6-6,CASSYSRLVETQYF,TGTGCCAGCAGTTACTCGAGACTCGTCGAGACCCAGTACTTC
NA,TRBJ2-5,many,TRBV28,CASSSPRGQETQYF,TGTGCCAGCAGTTCCCCGAGGGGCCAAGAGACCCAGTACTTC
NA,TRBJ2-5,many,TRBV27,CASSLAPQETQYF,TGTGCCAGCAGTTTAGCCCCACAAGAGACCCAGTACTTC
TRBD1,TRBJ1-1,many,TRBV30,CAWARDSNTEAFF,TGTGCCTGGGCCCGGGACAGTAACACTGAAGCTTTCTTT
NA,TRBJ1-2,NA,TRBV27,CASSFSLGGNYGYTF,TGTGCCAGCAGTTTTTCCTTAGGAGGGAACTATGGCTACACCTTC
TRBD1,TRBJ2-1,NA,TRBV12-3/TRBV12-4,CASSLLGQGSENEQFF,TGTGCCAGCAGTTTATTGGGACAGGGGAGTGAAAATGAGCAGTTCTTC
NA,TRBJ1-2,few,TRBV27,CASNPGRGYGYTF,TGTGCCAGCAATCCGGGTCGAGGCTATGGCTACACCTTC
TRBD2,TRBJ2-2,many,TRBV5-8,CASRVGRGTGELFF,TGTGCCAGCAGGGTCGGGAGGGGCACCGGGGAGCTGTTTTTT